These 6 T cell receptor beta chains were sequenced from one sample in a study of blood T cell repertoires in COVID-19. The method was immunoSEQ multiplex PCR; TCRdb's version includes in-frame clones alone and lacks a portion of them. Among about 76,000 clones, more than 75% were seen once, and the ten largest hold 5.8%. Material for sequencing was peripheral blood. The receptors stem from a human donor in a cohort sampled during active COVID-19.

The J gene is TRBJ2-7, the V gene TRBV18; TRBD1 agrees at 8 bases. CDR1 and CDR2 (germline): KGHSH, LQKENI. V lost 2 bases to trimming and J lost 7 bases; unmatched junction nucleotides: 10. The CDR3 length is 15 residues. This chain's CDR3 is CASSPMAQGAGEQYF. CDR3 DNA: TGTGCCAGCTCACCAATGGCTCAGGGGGCGGGTGAGCAGTACTTC.

V is TRBV5-1 and J is TRBJ2-3; D gene unclear. This CDR3 has 15 amino acids. The germline gives CDR1 SGHRS, CDR2 YFSETQ. V was shortened by 1 base and J by 2 bases, with 11 bases between the two germline ends. The CDR3 here is CASSLSVIPTDTQYF. For the CDR3, the DNA is TGCGCCAGCAGCTTGTCAGTTATACCCACAGATACGCAGTATTTT.

DNA for the CDR3: TGTGCCAGCAGCGTAGTAGGGACAGGGGAAGGCTACACCTTC. Translated, it gives CASSVVGTGEGYTF. The chain employs TRBV9 and TRBJ1-2, with 10 nucleotides matching TRBD1. Trimming cost V 0 bases and J 8 bases; bases outside gene matches: 4. The CDR3 has 14 amino acids. Germline V gene sequence: CDR1 SGDLS, CDR2 YYNGEE.

The chain couples TRBV9 to TRBJ1-5; D perhaps matches TRBD1 (5 bases). CDR3 length: 13 residues. Germline V gene lookup returns CDR1 SGDLS and CDR2 YYNGEE. Trimming took 2 bases from V and 4 from J, leaving 7 bases between them. CDR3 region: CASSVQGNQPQHF. The CDR3 DNA is TGTGCCAGCAGCGTTCAGGGAAATCAGCCCCAGCATTTT. Variable domain in full (rest from reference TRBV9 and TRBJ1-5): DSGVTQTPKHLITATGQRVTLRCSPRSGDLSVYWYQQSLDQGLQFLIQYYNGEERAKGNILERFSAQQFPDLHSELNLSSLELGDSALYFCASSVQGNQPQHFGDGTRLSIL.

The chain recombines TRBV13 with TRBJ2-3; D is possibly TRBD1 (6 bases). This CDR3 comprises 15 residues. The germline V and J ends were trimmed by 7 bases and 6 bases, with 20 bases remaining between them. The germline gives CDR1 PRHDT, CDR2 FYEKMQ (reference sequence). CDR3 sequence reads: CASTQGPNFLDTQYF. The CDR3 nucleotides are TGTGCCAGCACCCAGGGGCCAAACTTCTTGGATACGCAGTATTTT.

This clone was picked up a small number of times. The J gene is TRBJ1-3, the V gene TRBV6-5; D perhaps matches TRBD1 (5 bases). Trimming took off 2 bases at V and 3 bases at J, with 14 bases between the two ends. The CDR3 covers 16 residues. CDR1 is MNHEY and CDR2 is SVGAGI in the germline V gene. The CDR3 sequence: CASSYTRVAHGNTIYF. CDR3 sequence (DNA): TGTGCCAGCAGTTACACCAGGGTTGCGCATGGAAACACCATATATTTT.